Reported below is one T cell receptor (beta chain). Germline loops: CDR1 SEHNR, CDR2 FQNEAQ (reference sequence). The junction had 5 bases not matched to a gene; V was cut back by 5 bases and J by 3 bases. CDR3 size: 16 residues. TCRdb's table, derived via immunoSEQ multiplex PCR, lists solely in-frame clones and lacks some. The table has fewer than 110,000 clones, approximately 89% seen once. The sample comes from a study of blood T cell repertoires in COVID-19. What was sequenced was peripheral blood. The receptor comes from a woman aged 25 to 39 with acute or convalescent COVID-19. The chain recombines TRBV7-9 with TRBJ1-4; 11 nucleotides align to TRBD1. The CDR3 protein is CASSSGTGGPNEKLFF. In DNA form, the CDR3 reads TGTGCCAGCAGCAGCGGGACAGGGGGGCCTAATGAAAAACTGTTTTTT.